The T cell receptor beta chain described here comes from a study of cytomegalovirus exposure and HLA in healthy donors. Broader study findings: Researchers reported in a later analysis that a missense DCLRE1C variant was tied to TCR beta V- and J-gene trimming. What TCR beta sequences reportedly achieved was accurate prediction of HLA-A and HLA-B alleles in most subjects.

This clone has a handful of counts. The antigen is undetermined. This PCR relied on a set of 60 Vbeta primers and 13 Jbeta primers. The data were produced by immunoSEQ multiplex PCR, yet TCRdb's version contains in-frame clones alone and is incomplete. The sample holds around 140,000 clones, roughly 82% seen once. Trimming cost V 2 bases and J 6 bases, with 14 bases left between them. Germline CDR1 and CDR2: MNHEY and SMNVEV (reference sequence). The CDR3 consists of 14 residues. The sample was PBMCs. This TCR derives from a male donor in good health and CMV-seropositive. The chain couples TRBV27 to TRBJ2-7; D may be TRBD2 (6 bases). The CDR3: CASSLLGGESEQYF. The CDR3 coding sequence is TGTGCCAGCAGTTTACTTGGAGGGGAGTCCGAGCAGTACTTC.